A selection of T cell receptor beta chains follows, all from one sample in a study of cytomegalovirus exposure and HLA in healthy donors. Data came from immunoSEQ multiplex PCR; TCRdb stores just in-frame clones and leaves some out. This table holds 120,000 or so clones, more than 15% found once. The sequenced sample was PBMCs. The receptors were sampled from a female donor in good health and CMV-seropositive. Both conserved end residues are part of each CDR3.

v_call cdr3_aa
TRBV4-1 CASSQGTGGNTIYF
TRBV7-9 CASSFSGEPQHF
TRBV27 CASSSRMTSTDTQYF
TRBV4-2 CASSLKQGAGEKLFF
TRBV6-1 CASSARGGRYNEQFF
TRBV29-1 CSVDGLAGKWTYNEQFF
TRBV21-1 CASSKVFLTALNTEAFF
TRBV7-9 CASSPGQLEAFF
TRBV28 CASSLWASGGATNEKLFF
TRBV6-1 CASSVERARTDTQYF
TRBV2 CASSPQAPSGANVLTF
TRBV15 CATSRDRAGGELFF
TRBV10-3 CAISESKAQGSTEAFF
TRBV5-1 CASSFAQGSTDTQYF
TRBV7-2 CASSLGPTQYF
TRBV5-6 CASSKRGGSYGYTF
TRBV9 CASSYPDRADTQYF
TRBV6-5 CASHTYYNEQFF
TRBV7-2 CASSFGQSTEAFF
TRBV5-1 CASSLVDPRVDEQFF
TRBV5-1 CASSAGTSGSSLQETQYF
TRBV5-5 CASSLSGGMGYGYTF
TRBV5-1 CASSLVSSTTNEKLFF
TRBV5-6 CASSRLFGNEQFF
TRBV4-2 CASSLYRDYEQYF
TRBV27 CASKRTPTNEKLFF
TRBV28 CASSSSTGVYSYGYTF
TRBV18 CASSPRSGVYEQYF
TRBV2 CASSEAGTGYF
TRBV9 CASSDDWGPGTQYF
TRBV5-4 CASSPGQGSYEQYF
TRBV4-1 CASSQIGTSGGDITDTQYF
TRBV18 CASSPSGLAGGEQYF
TRBV5-1 CASSPDTRNTEAFF
TRBV5-1 CASSLAGGPGELFF
TRBV28 CASRDRGLNTEAFF
TRBV4-2 CASSQVLYPGLAGGHITGELFF
TRBV7-9 CASSLAGRYGYTF
TRBV27 CASSLGQLAGEQYF
TRBV30 CAWSAFHAETQYF
TRBV18 CASSPLGWGGQETQYF
TRBV27 CASKGSRVTNTEAFF
TRBV4-1 CASSDRGNQPQHF
TRBV11-2 CASSLDSGSGNTIYF
TRBV6-5 CASSLRGSGNTIYF
TRBV19 CASSKTGDRPDTQYF
TRBV4-3 CASSSGTGLGQPQHF
TRBV9 CASSVEQGMGYTF
TRBV15 CATSTYPRQDTQYF
TRBV6-5 CASSRGGSYNEQFF
TRBV19 CASSIRPSNTGELFF
TRBV28 CASSPTRGQALGYTF
TRBV30 CAWSVGAGATDTQYF